This TCR beta chain was captured by sequencing in a study of cytomegalovirus exposure and HLA in healthy donors. Overall study results and limits: The dataset shows that most TCR sequences were rare, while some public TCRs occurred in many donors. TCR beta chains numbering some 160 were designated cytomegalovirus-associated.

CDR3 size: 17 residues. Germline values: CDR1 SEHNR, CDR2 FQNEAQ (reference sequence). Trimming took 6 bases from V and 1 from J; bases not matched to a gene: 10. Regarding this clone: Its antigen is not known.

Assay: immunoSEQ multiplex PCR; the TCRdb copy retains only in-frame clones and omits some. The sample gives 75,000 to 100,000 clones, 96% of which show up once; about 0.8% is in the top ten. This chain uses TRBV7-9 with TRBJ2-2, with 8 bases aligning to TRBD2. The source is a man younger than 30 in good health and CMV-seronegative. The sequencing input was PBMCs. CDR3 sequence reads: CASRAATSGGNTGELFF. The CDR3 coding sequence is TGTGCCAGCAGGGCTGCTACTAGCGGAGGGAACACCGGGGAGCTGTTTTTT.